There are many counts of the clone carrying this T cell receptor (beta chain). Its antigen remains unidentified. The data were taken from a study of post-analysis software for immune sequencing data. Overall study findings and caveats: People with multiple sclerosis had a significantly lower normalized Chao1 diversity than controls did. In patients, five or six TRBV segments were more frequent than in controls, with TRBV5-6, TRBV5-1 and TRBV20-1 among them.

Researchers reported that TCR beta cDNA libraries carried unique molecular identifiers. The source material, roughly 0.9 to 11 million T cells, gave rise to approximately 520,000 cDNA molecules. TCRdb called the PCR reads again in MiXCR, with one record for every CDR3 protein. The sample has about 170,000 distinct CDR3 sequences; 25% to 35% are singletons. The CDR3 is 18 residues long. V lost 1 base to trimming and J lost 2 bases, with 21 bases between them. Germline V lookup: CDR1 SGHRS, CDR2 YFSETQ. The clonotype comes from a girl between 5 and 17 years old with multiple sclerosis. Sequenced sample: blood. The chain couples TRBV5-1 to TRBJ1-2; D is ambiguous. CDR3 bases: TGCGCCAGCAGCTTGATTTCCCCTTATGCAGACGTAAACTATGGCTACACCTTC. It encodes CASSLISPYADVNYGYTF.